The subject of this entry is one T cell receptor beta chain. Its matching antigen is unknown. The sample belongs to a study of lymphopenia after photon versus proton radiotherapy. Regarding the study as a whole: After lymphocyte nadir, photon-treated repertoires showed oligoclonal expansion, especially CD8+ Temra. Post-nadir TCR diversity decline inversely tracked overall survival among those who died. Only patients who died were analyzed for survival; proton advantage is unproven. Relative stability marked proton patients; photon patients lost diversity and naive cells.

CDR1 and CDR2 (germline): MNHEY, SVGAGI. V was clipped by 0 bases and J by 3 bases, with 12 bases between them. CDR3 size: 15 residues. The assay was immunoSEQ multiplex PCR, and TCRdb's table has in-frame clones only and misses some. The table has fewer than 25,000 clones, 84% seen once. This chain joins TRBV6-5 and TRBJ2-7; maybe TRBD1 (5 bases). The TCR comes from a man aged 40-50 years with gastric cancer. The sequenced sample was peripheral blood, obtained from a patient treated with photon-based radiotherapy. DNA of the CDR3: TGTGCCAGCAGTTACTCCATTCGTCAGGGCTACGAGCAGTACTTC. Its translation: CASSYSIRQGYEQYF.